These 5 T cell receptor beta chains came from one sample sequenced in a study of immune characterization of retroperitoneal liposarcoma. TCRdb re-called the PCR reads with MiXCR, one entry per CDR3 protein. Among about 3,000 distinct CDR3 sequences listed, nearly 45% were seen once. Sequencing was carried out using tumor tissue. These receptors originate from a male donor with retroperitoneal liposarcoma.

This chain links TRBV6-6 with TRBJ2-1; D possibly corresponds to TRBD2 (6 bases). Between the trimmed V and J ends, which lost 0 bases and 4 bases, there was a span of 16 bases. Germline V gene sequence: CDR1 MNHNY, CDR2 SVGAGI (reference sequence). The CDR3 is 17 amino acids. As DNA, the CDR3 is TGTGCCAGCAGTTACTCTCCTCAGGAGGGGATATACAATGAGCAGTTCTTC. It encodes CASSYSPQEGIYNEQFF.

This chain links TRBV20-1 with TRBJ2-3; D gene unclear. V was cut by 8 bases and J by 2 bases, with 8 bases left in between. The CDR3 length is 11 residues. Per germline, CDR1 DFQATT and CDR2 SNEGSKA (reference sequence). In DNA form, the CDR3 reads TGCAGTTACGAGGTCACAGATACGCAGTATTTT. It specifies CSYEVTDTQYF.

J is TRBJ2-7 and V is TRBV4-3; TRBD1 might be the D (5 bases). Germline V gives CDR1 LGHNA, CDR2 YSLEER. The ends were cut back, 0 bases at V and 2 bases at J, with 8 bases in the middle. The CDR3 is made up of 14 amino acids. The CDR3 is CASSQEARAYEQYF. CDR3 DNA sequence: TGCGCCAGCAGCCAAGAGGCCAGGGCCTACGAGCAGTACTTC.

The CDR3 DNA reads as TGTGCCAGCAGTACCGCGGGTGAGCAGTACTTC. Translation gives CASSTAGEQYF. V usage is TRBV6-1 and J usage is TRBJ2-7, with D perhaps matching TRBD2 (5 bases). There are 11 residues in the CDR3. Trimming shortened V by 5 bases and J by 7 bases, and 9 bases separated the two germline ends. CDR1 is MNHNS, CDR2 SASEGT, per germline.

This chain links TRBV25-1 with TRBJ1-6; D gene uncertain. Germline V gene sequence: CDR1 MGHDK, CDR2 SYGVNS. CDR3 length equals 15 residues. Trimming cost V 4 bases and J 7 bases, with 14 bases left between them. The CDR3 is CASSGNDMGNSPLHF. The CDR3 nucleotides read TGTGCCAGCAGTGGAAACGACATGGGGAATTCACCCCTCCACTTT.